These T cell receptor beta chains were read from a single sample in a study of T cells after yellow fever vaccination. TCRdb redid the calling of the 5' RACE reads with MiXCR, one entry per CDR3 protein. The table has approximately 550,000 distinct CDR3 sequences, about 19% seen once. The sequenced sample was PBMCs, obtained 15 days after the yellow fever booster vaccination. The receptors come from a man aged 30-40 years who received the YFV17D yellow fever vaccine. The CDR3 runs from the conserved cysteine through the conserved F or W. Each record gives: J gene, clone size, D gene, V gene, CDR3 protein, CDR3 DNA. The D gene is left open where the match is weak. Size tells how often a clone was seen (once, few, many) or the class of an expanded clone, and some rows leave it out.

j_gene: TRBJ2-3
abundance: few
d_gene: .
v_gene: TRBV9
CDR3aa: CASSVILDTQYF
CDR3nt: TGTGCCAGCAGCGTAATTTTGGATACGCAGTATTTT

j_gene: TRBJ1-6
abundance: .
d_gene: .
v_gene: TRBV20-1
CDR3aa: CSAGRGLDNSPLHF
CDR3nt: TGCAGTGCCGGTCGGGGGCTGGATAATTCACCCCTCCACTTT

j_gene: TRBJ2-3
abundance: once
d_gene: .
v_gene: TRBV11-1
CDR3aa: CASSSVLTRAGRPDTQYF
CDR3nt: TGTGCCAGCAGCTCGGTGTTGACTAGGGCGGGACGTCCAGATACGCAGTATTTT

j_gene: TRBJ1-5
abundance: .
d_gene: TRBD1
v_gene: TRBV24-1
CDR3aa: CAIGTVNQPQHF
CDR3nt: TGTGCCATTGGGACAGTCAATCAGCCCCAGCATTTT

j_gene: TRBJ2-1
abundance: few
d_gene: .
v_gene: TRBV29-1
CDR3aa: CSVRGLSLNEQFF
CDR3nt: TGCAGCGTTCGGGGACTCTCCCTCAATGAGCAGTTCTTC

j_gene: TRBJ2-1
abundance: few
d_gene: TRBD1
v_gene: TRBV12-3/TRBV12-4
CDR3aa: CASSLDRGIQQFF
CDR3nt: TGTGCCAGCAGTTTAGACAGGGGGATCCAGCAGTTCTTC

j_gene: TRBJ2-6
abundance: .
d_gene: .
v_gene: TRBV18
CDR3aa: CASSPKTHRINSGANVLTF
CDR3nt: TGTGCCAGCTCACCCAAAACTCACAGGATTAACTCTGGGGCCAACGTCCTGACTTTC

j_gene: TRBJ2-7
abundance: .
d_gene: .
v_gene: TRBV3-1
CDR3aa: CASSQIGFAEQYF
CDR3nt: TGTGCCAGCAGCCAAATTGGATTTGCCGAGCAGTACTTC

j_gene: TRBJ2-3
abundance: few
d_gene: .
v_gene: TRBV5-5
CDR3aa: CASSLGPGLYF
CDR3nt: TGTGCCAGCAGCTTAGGGCCTGGGCTGTATTTT

j_gene: TRBJ2-1
abundance: few
d_gene: .
v_gene: TRBV20-1
CDR3aa: CSAPRGPPVF
CDR3nt: TGCAGTGCCCCCCGGGGTCCCCCAGTCTTC

j_gene: TRBJ2-1
abundance: .
d_gene: TRBD2
v_gene: TRBV25-1
CDR3aa: CASSELGLGSLNEQFF
CDR3nt: TGTGCCAGCAGTGAATTGGGACTAGGATCCCTCAATGAGCAGTTCTTC

j_gene: TRBJ2-1
abundance: many
d_gene: .
v_gene: TRBV18
CDR3aa: CASSPGGYNEQFF
CDR3nt: TGTGCCAGCTCACCTGGGGGCTACAATGAGCAGTTCTTC

j_gene: TRBJ2-7
abundance: many
d_gene: .
v_gene: TRBV20-1
CDR3aa: CSASGSSYEQYF
CDR3nt: TGCAGTGCTAGCGGGAGTTCGTACGAGCAGTACTTC

j_gene: TRBJ2-7
abundance: once
d_gene: TRBD1
v_gene: TRBV7-2
CDR3aa: CASTPPDRGPYEQYF
CDR3nt: TGTGCCAGCACCCCTCCGGACAGGGGGCCCTACGAGCAGTACTTC

j_gene: TRBJ2-4
abundance: .
d_gene: .
v_gene: TRBV5-4
CDR3aa: CASSLMGSSGNIQYF
CDR3nt: TGTGCCAGCAGCTTGATGGGGAGCTCGGGAAACATTCAGTACTTC

j_gene: TRBJ1-6
abundance: .
d_gene: .
v_gene: TRBV6-5
CDR3aa: CASSFLVSSYNSPLHF
CDR3nt: TGTGCCAGCAGTTTCCTGGTTAGCTCCTATAATTCACCCCTCCACTTT

j_gene: TRBJ1-6
abundance: .
d_gene: .
v_gene: TRBV6-1
CDR3aa: CASSSPGASYNSPLHF
CDR3nt: TGTGCCAGCTCTTCCCCCGGGGCCTCCTATAATTCACCCCTCCACTTT

j_gene: TRBJ1-5
abundance: few
d_gene: TRBD1
v_gene: TRBV20-1
CDR3aa: CSAATGTSNQPQHF
CDR3nt: TGCAGTGCAGCGACAGGGACTAGCAATCAGCCCCAGCATTTT

j_gene: TRBJ2-1
abundance: .
d_gene: .
v_gene: TRBV19
CDR3aa: CASSTYQGREEQFF
CDR3nt: TGTGCCAGTAGTACCTACCAGGGGCGGGAGGAGCAGTTCTTC

j_gene: TRBJ2-1
abundance: few
d_gene: .
v_gene: TRBV6-1
CDR3aa: CASSVALGWFF
CDR3nt: TGTGCCAGCAGTGTGGCCCTTGGGTGGTTCTTC

j_gene: TRBJ2-1
abundance: few
d_gene: .
v_gene: TRBV29-1
CDR3aa: CSVENMARLYNEQFF
CDR3nt: TGCAGCGTTGAAAACATGGCCCGGCTCTACAATGAGCAGTTCTTC

j_gene: TRBJ2-7
abundance: .
d_gene: .
v_gene: TRBV18
CDR3aa: CASSPSVNEQYF
CDR3nt: TGTGCCAGCTCACCCTCTGTGAACGAGCAGTACTTC

j_gene: TRBJ2-3
abundance: once
d_gene: TRBD1
v_gene: TRBV3-1
CDR3aa: CASCQGSGTGALGTQYF
CDR3nt: TGTGCCTCCTGCCAAGGTTCCGGGACAGGGGCGCTAGGTACGCAGTATTTT

j_gene: TRBJ2-7
abundance: few
d_gene: TRBD2
v_gene: TRBV7-9
CDR3aa: CASSSTSGRGMYEQYF
CDR3nt: TGTGCCAGCAGTTCGACTAGCGGGAGGGGAATGTACGAGCAGTACTTC

j_gene: TRBJ2-7
abundance: .
d_gene: TRBD2
v_gene: TRBV20-1
CDR3aa: CSVYSGRPPYEQYF
CDR3nt: TGCAGTGTTTATAGCGGGAGGCCCCCTTACGAGCAGTACTTC

j_gene: TRBJ2-7
abundance: .
d_gene: TRBD1
v_gene: TRBV12-3/TRBV12-4
CDR3aa: CASSHGQGVQYF
CDR3nt: TGTGCCAGCAGTCACGGACAGGGCGTACAGTACTTC

j_gene: TRBJ2-3
abundance: .
d_gene: TRBD1
v_gene: TRBV24-1
CDR3aa: CATSAPGQGTDTQYF
CDR3nt: TGTGCCACCAGTGCCCCTGGACAGGGAACAGATACGCAGTATTTT

j_gene: TRBJ2-2
abundance: few
d_gene: .
v_gene: TRBV5-5
CDR3aa: CASSLQQSTGELFF
CDR3nt: TGTGCCAGCAGCTTGCAACAGAGCACCGGGGAGCTGTTTTTT

j_gene: TRBJ2-4
abundance: few
d_gene: .
v_gene: TRBV10-3
CDR3aa: CAISAAASGNIQYF
CDR3nt: TGTGCCATCAGTGCGGCTGCGTCGGGAAACATTCAGTACTTC

j_gene: TRBJ2-5
abundance: few
d_gene: .
v_gene: TRBV14
CDR3aa: CASSLKRAEYFQETQYF
CDR3nt: TGTGCCAGCAGCCTCAAAAGGGCTGAGTACTTCCAAGAGACCCAGTACTTC

j_gene: TRBJ2-7
abundance: .
d_gene: TRBD2
v_gene: TRBV7-2
CDR3aa: CASKPRLAGGYERQYF
CDR3nt: TGTGCCAGCAAACCCCGACTAGCGGGAGGCTACGAACGGCAGTACTTC

j_gene: TRBJ1-5
abundance: .
d_gene: .
v_gene: TRBV20-1
CDR3aa: CSAKFPGHSNQPQHF
CDR3nt: TGCAGTGCTAAGTTCCCGGGACATAGCAATCAGCCCCAGCATTTT

j_gene: TRBJ1-2
abundance: .
d_gene: .
v_gene: TRBV6-5
CDR3aa: CASSYGGGGGYTF
CDR3nt: TGTGCCAGCAGTTACGGGGGAGGGGGTGGCTACACCTTC

j_gene: TRBJ2-1
abundance: few
d_gene: TRBD2
v_gene: TRBV7-6
CDR3aa: CASSIRLAGGPEQFF
CDR3nt: TGTGCCAGCAGCATAAGACTAGCGGGAGGCCCTGAGCAGTTCTTC

j_gene: TRBJ2-6
abundance: .
d_gene: .
v_gene: TRBV20-1
CDR3aa: CSASAGGPSGANVLTF
CDR3nt: TGCAGTGCTAGTGCTGGAGGGCCCTCTGGGGCCAACGTCCTGACTTTC

j_gene: TRBJ1-4
abundance: few
d_gene: .
v_gene: TRBV6-6
CDR3aa: CASRLDSLEKLFF
CDR3nt: TGTGCCAGCCGATTGGACAGCCTTGAAAAACTGTTTTTT

j_gene: TRBJ2-3
abundance: few
d_gene: TRBD2
v_gene: TRBV7-2
CDR3aa: CASSTGTRTDTQYF
CDR3nt: TGTGCCAGCAGCACAGGGACTAGAACAGATACGCAGTATTTT

j_gene: TRBJ2-7
abundance: few
d_gene: .
v_gene: TRBV19
CDR3aa: CASSADIRAIEQYF
CDR3nt: TGTGCCAGTAGTGCTGACATTAGAGCGATCGAGCAGTACTTC

j_gene: TRBJ2-3
abundance: few
d_gene: TRBD2
v_gene: TRBV5-5
CDR3aa: CASSLSLLAGVSDTQYF
CDR3nt: TGTGCCAGCAGCTTGTCCCTCCTAGCGGGAGTTTCAGATACGCAGTATTTT

j_gene: TRBJ2-1
abundance: .
d_gene: .
v_gene: TRBV21-1
CDR3aa: CASSNGRQGPPHNEQFF
CDR3nt: TGTGCCAGCAGCAACGGGAGACAGGGGCCCCCTCACAATGAGCAGTTCTTC

j_gene: TRBJ1-2
abundance: few
d_gene: .
v_gene: TRBV29-1
CDR3aa: CSARGRGDYGYTF
CDR3nt: TGCAGCGCTAGGGGCAGGGGTGACTATGGCTACACCTTC

j_gene: TRBJ2-7
abundance: few
d_gene: TRBD1
v_gene: TRBV6-5
CDR3aa: CASSYGTGIYEQYF
CDR3nt: TGTGCCAGCAGTTACGGGACAGGTATTTACGAGCAGTACTTC

j_gene: TRBJ2-7
abundance: .
d_gene: TRBD2
v_gene: TRBV7-2
CDR3aa: CASSHTPLAGDYEQYF
CDR3nt: TGTGCCAGCAGTCATACACCACTAGCGGGGGATTACGAGCAGTACTTC

j_gene: TRBJ2-7
abundance: .
d_gene: .
v_gene: TRBV20-1
CDR3aa: CSASLAGRVSYEQYF
CDR3nt: TGCAGTGCTAGTTTAGCCGGGAGAGTCTCCTACGAGCAGTACTTC

j_gene: TRBJ2-5
abundance: .
d_gene: TRBD2
v_gene: TRBV7-2
CDR3aa: CASSQVALAGGETQYF
CDR3nt: TGTGCCAGCAGCCAAGTCGCACTAGCGGGAGGTGAGACCCAGTACTTC

j_gene: TRBJ2-2
abundance: .
d_gene: TRBD2
v_gene: TRBV7-6
CDR3aa: CASTPSGRVFAGELFF
CDR3nt: TGTGCCAGCACTCCTAGCGGGAGGGTATTTGCCGGGGAGCTGTTTTTT

j_gene: TRBJ2-3
abundance: .
d_gene: TRBD2
v_gene: TRBV5-1
CDR3aa: CASSYTGTSGFSADTQYF
CDR3nt: TGCGCCAGCAGCTATACCGGGACTAGCGGGTTTAGCGCAGATACGCAGTATTTT

j_gene: TRBJ2-2
abundance: few
d_gene: TRBD1
v_gene: TRBV19
CDR3aa: CASRAQGQGNTGELFF
CDR3nt: TGTGCCAGTAGGGCACAGGGACAGGGGAACACCGGGGAGCTGTTTTTT

j_gene: TRBJ2-7
abundance: .
d_gene: TRBD2
v_gene: TRBV19
CDR3aa: CASRTTSGNGEQYF
CDR3nt: TGTGCCAGTAGGACAACTAGCGGGAATGGCGAGCAGTACTTC

j_gene: TRBJ1-2
abundance: .
d_gene: TRBD1
v_gene: TRBV5-4
CDR3aa: CASSSRQGAVYGYTF
CDR3nt: TGTGCCAGCAGCTCTCGACAGGGGGCAGTCTATGGCTACACCTTC